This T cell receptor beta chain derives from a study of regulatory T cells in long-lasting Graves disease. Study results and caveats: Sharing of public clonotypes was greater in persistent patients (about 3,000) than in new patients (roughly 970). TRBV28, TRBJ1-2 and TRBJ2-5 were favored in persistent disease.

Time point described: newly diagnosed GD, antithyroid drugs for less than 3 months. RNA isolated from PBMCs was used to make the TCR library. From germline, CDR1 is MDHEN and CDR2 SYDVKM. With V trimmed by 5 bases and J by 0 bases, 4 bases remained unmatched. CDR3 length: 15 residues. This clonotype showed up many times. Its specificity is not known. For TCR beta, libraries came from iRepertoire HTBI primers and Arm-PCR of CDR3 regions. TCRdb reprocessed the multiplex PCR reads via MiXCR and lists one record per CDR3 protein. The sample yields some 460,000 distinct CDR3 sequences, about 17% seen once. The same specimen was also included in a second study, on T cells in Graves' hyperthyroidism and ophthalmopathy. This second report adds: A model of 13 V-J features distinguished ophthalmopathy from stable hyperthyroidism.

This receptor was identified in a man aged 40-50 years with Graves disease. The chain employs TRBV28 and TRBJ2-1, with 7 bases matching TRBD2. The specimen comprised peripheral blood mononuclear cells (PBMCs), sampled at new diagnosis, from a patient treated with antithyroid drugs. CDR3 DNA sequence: TGTGCCAGCAGTCCTAGCGGCCTCTCCTACAATGAGCAGTTCTTC. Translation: CASSPSGLSYNEQFF.